One and the same sample provided the 14 T cell receptor beta chains below, sequenced in a study of cytomegalovirus exposure and HLA in healthy donors. 60 Vbeta and 13 Jbeta primers were used in PCR. Repertoires were generated with immunoSEQ multiplex PCR, while TCRdb's copy carries only in-frame clones and drops some. The repertoire holds about 130,000 clones, around 80% seen once, with approximately 2.4% in the top ten. Sequenced input: PBMCs. The source of these receptors is a man between 50 and 59 years old in good health and CMV-seronegative.

The CDR3 DNA is TGTGCCAGTACCAGGGACAGGGCCATCGACGAAGCTTTCTTT. Encoded protein: CASTRDRAIDEAFF. This chain uses TRBV18 with TRBJ1-1; 9 bases map to TRBD1. The CDR3 has 14 amino acids. Germline CDR1 reads KGHSH; CDR2 reads LQKENI. The V segment lost 9 bases and the J segment 8 bases; nucleotides outside the gene matches: 13.

This chain connects TRBV9 to TRBJ1-3; 9 bases are shared with TRBD1. CDR3 length: 15 residues. V was pared by 3 bases and J by 15 bases, with 16 bases of the junction left unmatched. Looked up from germline, CDR1 is SGDLS and CDR2 is YYNGEE. CDR3 nucleotide sequence: TGTGCCAGCAGCGGCCCCGGGACAGGGCCAGAAAAAGCATATTTT. Translating it yields CASSGPGTGPEKAYF.

The gene calls are TRBV5-1 and TRBJ1-2; D is unresolved. Trimming pared 0 bases from V and 2 bases from J, leaving 8 bases between. In germline, CDR1 is SGHRS, CDR2 YFSETQ. The length of the CDR3 is 14 residues. The CDR3 coding sequence is TGCGCCAGCAGCTTGGACAGAGAGAACTATGGCTACACCTTC. This gives the protein CASSLDRENYGYTF.

The V and J genes are TRBV5-8 and TRBJ2-1; 8 bases match TRBD2. J lost 7 bases, V lost 2 bases, and 11 bases had no gene match. CDR3 size: 16 residues. Germline V lookup: CDR1 SGHTS, CDR2 YDEGEE. The CDR3 protein is CASSFPGGALGNEQFF. In DNA, the CDR3 is TGTGCCAGCAGCTTCCCCGGGGGGGCATTGGGAAATGAGCAGTTCTTC.

This clone turned up a few times. The chain combines TRBV6-4 with TRBJ2-2; tentatively, D is TRBD2 (6 bases). In germline, CDR1 is MRHNA, CDR2 SNTAGT. This CDR3 has 15 amino acids. V lost 3 bases to trimming and J lost 2 bases, with 10 bases between them. Here the CDR3 DNA reads TGTGCCAGCAGTGAGGGAGGAGGTAACACCGGGGAGCTGTTTTTT. As protein: CASSEGGGNTGELFF.

CDR3 region: CASSSGQVPYGYTF. CDR3 in DNA: TGTGCCAGCAGCTCCGGACAGGTCCCCTATGGCTACACCTTC. This chain connects TRBV5-4 to TRBJ1-2, with 7 bases identical to TRBD1. V gave up 3 bases and J gave up 4 bases; unmatched junction bases: 6. The CDR3 spans 14 residues. The germline V gene has CDR1 SGHNT and CDR2 YYREEE (reference sequence). Supplemented by reference TRBV5-4 and TRBJ1-2, the full variable domain reads ETGVTQSPTHLIKTRGQQVTLRCSSQSGHNTVSWYQQALGQGPQFIFQYYREEENGRGNFPPRFSGLQFPNYSSELNVNALELDDSALYLCASSSGQVPYGYTFGSGTRLTVV.

Of note for this clone: Other DNA sequences in this specimen translate into the identical CDR3. The rearrangement links TRBV10-3 to TRBJ2-1; D gene ambiguous. Germline CDR1 reads ENHRY; CDR2 reads SYGVKD. Deletions cut 4 bases from V and 6 bases from J, with 19 bases between. The CDR3 contains 16 residues. CDR3 sequence reads: CAISVGWVASTNEQFF. The CDR3 DNA follows: TGTGCCATCAGTGTAGGTTGGGTAGCATCCACCAATGAGCAGTTCTTC.

J is TRBJ1-6 and V is TRBV7-8; D not certain. This CDR3 has 15 residues. With 2 bases removed from V and 10 bases from J, the gap between germline ends came to 15 bases. Germline V lookup: CDR1 SGHVS, CDR2 FQNEAQ. The CDR3 region has the DNA TGTGCCAGCAGCTTATACGTGGGCGCCAAATCACCCCTCCACTTT. Its protein is CASSLYVGAKSPLHF.

This clone was observed once. V and J are TRBV5-1 and TRBJ1-1; perhaps TRBD1 as D (5 bases). V was cut by 3 bases and J by 4 bases, with 10 bases left in between. The CDR3 is 13 amino acids. Germline CDR1 SGHRS, CDR2 YFSETQ. The CDR3 protein is CASSSRVGTEAFF. Here the CDR3 DNA reads TGCGCCAGCAGCTCCAGGGTGGGCACTGAAGCTTTCTTT. Full variable domain (outside the CDR3, taken from reference TRBV5-1 and TRBJ1-1): KAGVTQTPRYLIKTRGQQVTLSCSPISGHRSVSWYQQTPGQGLQFLFEYFSETQRNKGNFPGRFSGRQFSNSRSEMNVSTLELGDSALYLCASSSRVGTEAFFGQGTRLTVV.

The chain recombines TRBV4-3 with TRBJ2-5, with TRBD2 matching 8 bases. The CDR3 extends over 15 amino acids. Trimming cost V 3 bases and J 0 bases; bases outside gene matches: 3. Germline assignment: CDR1 LGHNA and CDR2 YSLEER. Here the CDR3 reads CASSHRAGDQETQYF. The CDR3 coding sequence is TGCGCCAGCAGCCATCGAGCGGGGGACCAAGAGACCCAGTACTTC.

The chain couples TRBV4-2 to TRBJ1-6, with D possibly TRBD1 on 6 matching bases. CDR3 length equals 16 residues. Looked up from germline, CDR1 is LGHNA and CDR2 is YNFKEQ. Trimming left V 4 bases short and J 9 bases short, with 19 bases between. The CDR3: CASSPLSATGTSPLHF. For the CDR3, the DNA is TGTGCCAGCAGCCCCTTGTCTGCGACAGGTACTTCACCCCTCCACTTT.

The chain combines TRBV13 with TRBJ2-3, with a possible D match to TRBD2 (6 bases). The ends were cut back, 3 bases at V and 1 base at J, with 11 bases in the middle. Per the germline V gene, CDR1 is PRHDT and CDR2 is FYEKMQ (reference sequence). The CDR3 loop spans 15 amino acids. The CDR3 nucleotides are TGTGCCAGCAGCTTTCCCCCTAGCGGCACAGATACGCAGTATTTT. Translating it yields CASSFPPSGTDTQYF.

The rearrangement links TRBV5-6 to TRBJ2-7; D may be TRBD2 (6 bases). Germline V gene data show CDR1 as SGHDT and CDR2 as YYEEEE. V lost 3 bases to trimming and J lost 3 bases, with 16 bases between them. The CDR3 consists of 15 residues. The CDR3 loop reads CASSSWGDLGYEQYF. The CDR3 nucleotides read TGTGCCAGCAGCTCCTGGGGGGATCTCGGCTACGAGCAGTACTTC.

V usage is TRBV5-4 and J usage is TRBJ2-5, with D perhaps TRBD1 (6 bases). The CDR3 is made up of 13 amino acids. Trimming left V 3 bases short and J 6 bases short, with 12 bases between. In germline, CDR1 is SGHNT, CDR2 YYREEE (reference sequence). CDR3 amino acids: CASSSRGEQTQYF. The CDR3 nucleotides read TGTGCCAGCAGCTCCAGGGGAGAGCAGACCCAGTACTTC.